This TCR beta chain was captured in a study of response to subunit inactivated influenza vaccine. One entry per CDR3 protein results from TCRdb running MiXCR on the RT-PCR reads. The table shows about 540,000 distinct CDR3 sequences, with roughly 25% occurring only once. The sample holds a few counts of this clonotype. Per the germline V gene, CDR1 is DFQATT and CDR2 is SNEGSKA (reference sequence). This CDR3 comprises 14 residues. Trimming took 1 base from V and 4 from J, leaving 10 bases between them. These data also featured in a second study, about T cells expressing NK-cell markers. That source adds: The authors generated TCR beta cDNA through 5'RACE template switching with UMIs. From sorted CD3+CD56+NKG2C+, CD3+CD56+NKG2C- and CD3+CD56-NKG2C+ T cells came the TCR beta repertoires. In several experiments, an anti-gamma-delta TCR antibody restricted sorting to alpha-beta TCR T cells. NKG2C+ dominant clonotypes from about 6 donors made up roughly 1.0-7.5% of CD8+ T cells. Where several donors were concerned, these clonotypes also led the CD3+CD56-NKG2C+ fraction.

The TCR comes from a man aged 50 to 59 who received an inactivated influenza vaccine. Sample: CD4+ T cells sorted from PBMCs, taken 12 days after vaccination. This chain connects TRBV20-1 to TRBJ1-4; no clear D gene. CDR3 nucleotide sequence: TGCAGTGCTAGAGGTAGAGGGAATAATGAAAAACTGTTTTTT. It translates to CSARGRGNNEKLFF.